The entry that follows covers one TCR beta chain sequence. The data were taken from a study of blood T cell repertoires in COVID-19. Overall study context: The United States, Italy and Spain provided the acute and convalescent COVID-19 samples.

Germline V gene sequence: CDR1 SGHVS, CDR2 FNYEAQ. CDR3 length equals 17 residues. The V segment lost 5 bases and the J segment 8 bases; nucleotides outside the gene matches: 15. In the original analysis: It was from reference gene primer amplification that nucleated cell counts were estimated. Measured with immunoSEQ multiplex PCR; TCRdb has only the in-frame clones, and not every one. V, J and clone size were drawn from that table, and D and trimming were deduced from the DNA. The sample carries tens of thousands of clones, roughly 83% recorded once. V and J are TRBV7-6 and TRBJ2-1; TRBD2 agrees at 10 bases. The sample consisted of peripheral blood. This TCR came from a human donor in a cohort sampled during active COVID-19. CDR3 in amino acids: CASSRDGELAGIHEQFF. The DNA of the CDR3 is TGTGCCAGCAGCCGTGACGGTGAACTAGCGGGGATTCATGAGCAGTTCTTC.